What follows are 18 T cell receptor beta chains derived from one specimen sequenced in a study of graft-versus-host responses after intestinal transplantation. Method: immunoSEQ multiplex PCR; TCRdb's copy keeps in-frame clones and lacks some. Among tens of thousands of clones, roughly 89% were seen once, and the ten largest hold approximately 0.1%. Antigens for these TCRs are unknown. Material: unstimulated CD4+ T cells sorted from spleen or lymph node cells, obtained before intestinal transplant. All receptors derive from a human donor who received an intestinal transplant.

The chain joins TRBV7-2 to TRBJ2-7; 9 nucleotides align to TRBD2. J gave up 4 bases and V 0 bases, and 4 bases lay outside the gene matches. CDR3 size: 15 residues. CDR1 and CDR2 from the germline V gene are SGHTA and FQGNSA. In DNA, the CDR3 is TGTGCCAGCAGCTTAGCGACTAGCGGCCCTTACGAGCAGTACTTC. This codes for CASSLATSGPYEQYF.

This chain links TRBV14 with TRBJ1-4; 9 nucleotides agree with TRBD1. The germline V gene has CDR1 SGHDN and CDR2 FVKESK. V was pared by 4 bases and J by 7 bases, with 10 bases of the junction left unmatched. The CDR3 has 16 residues. CDR3 nucleotide sequence: TGTGCCAGCAGCCGGGACAGGGCGCCGTTTGGTGAAAAACTGTTTTTT. Translation: CASSRDRAPFGEKLFF.

The J gene is TRBJ1-2, the V gene TRBV29-1; 7 nucleotides agree with TRBD1. The CDR3 loop spans 13 amino acids. Germline trimming cut 1 base from V and 12 bases from J; bases unmatched to any gene: 11. CDR1 and CDR2 (germline): SQVTM, ANQGSEA. As DNA, the CDR3 is TGCAGCGTTGAAGCCGGGATAATAGGGGGCAACACCTTC. As protein: CSVEAGIIGGNTF.

The rearrangement joins TRBV6-6 to TRBJ2-5; D might be TRBD1 (5 bases). TRBJ2-7 matches the DNA end more closely, so the J call is doubtful. This CDR3 has 13 residues. The germline CDR1 and CDR2 sequences are MNHNY and SVGAGI (reference sequence). This CDR3 is CASSRQTSYEQYF. The CDR3 coding sequence is TGTGCCAGCAGCCGACAGACCTCCTACGAGCAGTACTTC.

A note on this clone: Other nucleotide sequences from this sample produce the same CDR3. V and J are TRBV18 and TRBJ2-7, with 10 bases identical to TRBD1. This CDR3 comprises 14 residues. With V trimmed by 6 bases and J by 1 base, 3 bases remained unmatched. Germline CDR1 and CDR2: KGHSH and LQKENI. The CDR3 is CASSPGQGSYEQYF. For the CDR3, the DNA is TGTGCCAGCTCCCCGGGACAGGGGTCCTACGAGCAGTACTTC.

The rearrangement links TRBV4-3 to TRBJ1-6; no reliable D call. V lost 2 bases to trimming and J lost 7 bases, with 9 bases between them. Germline V gives CDR1 LGHNA, CDR2 YSLEER. This CDR3 contains 14 residues. CDR3 region: CASSQTEPNSPLHF. In DNA form, the CDR3 reads TGCGCCAGCAGCCAAACAGAGCCCAATTCACCCCTCCACTTT.

The chain couples TRBV5-8 to TRBJ1-6, with a possible D match to TRBD1 (6 bases). CDR1 SGHTS and CDR2 YDEGEE come from the germline V gene. The CDR3 totals 13 residues. V shed 0 bases and J shed 10 bases, with 8 bases lying between them. The CDR3, as DNA: TGTGCCAGCAGCTTGGATGGGGGCTCACCCCTCCACTTT. Protein product: CASSLDGGSPLHF.

The chain employs TRBV2 and TRBJ2-3; no clear D gene. The CDR3 loop spans 13 amino acids. Trimming took off 3 bases at V and 0 bases at J, with 4 bases between the two ends. Germline V gene sequence: CDR1 SNHLY, CDR2 FYNNEI. CDR3 amino acids: CASSEGSTDTQYF. The CDR3 DNA is TGTGCCAGCAGTGAGGGCAGCACAGATACGCAGTATTTT.

The V gene is TRBV7-2, the J gene TRBJ2-1; weak D call: TRBD1 (6 bases). The CDR3 totals 16 residues. Germline lookup yields CDR1 SGHTA and CDR2 FQGNSA. V was shortened by 5 bases and J by 1 base, with 15 bases between the two germline ends. CDR3 nucleotide sequence: TGTGCCAGCAGCACCCCACAGGGTCGATCCTACAATGAGCAGTTCTTC. Protein product: CASSTPQGRSYNEQFF.

The rearrangement links TRBV7-8 to TRBJ1-5; 7 bases fit TRBD1. Losses at the gene ends were 5 bases for V and 0 bases for J; bases not matched to a gene: 10. The length of the CDR3 is 17 residues. Per germline, CDR1 SGHVS and CDR2 FQNEAQ. The CDR3 here is CASSPSEGANSNQPQHF. DNA for the CDR3: TGTGCCAGCAGCCCGAGTGAGGGGGCAAATAGCAATCAGCCCCAGCATTTT.

This clone is a singleton in its sample. The rearrangement uses TRBV27 and TRBJ2-5; a weak D match, TRBD1 (6 bases). The J call is uncertain, as TRBJ2-7 better fits the DNA end. Germline assignment: CDR1 MNHEY and CDR2 SMNVEV (reference sequence). This CDR3 spans 16 amino acids. Here the CDR3 DNA reads TGTGCCAGCAGTTTCGGTTGGGGTGCAGGGGCCTACGAGCAGTACTTC. Protein: CASSFGWGAGAYEQYF.

The chain joins TRBV10-3 to TRBJ2-1; TRBD1 is a possible D gene (5 bases). Trimming removed 6 bases at V and 6 bases at J, with 18 bases between. Germline CDR1 reads ENHRY; CDR2 reads SYGVKD. The CDR3 extends over 15 amino acids. The CDR3 sequence: CAIRGQGFTGNEQFF. CDR3 DNA: TGTGCCATCAGAGGTCAGGGTTTCACAGGCAATGAGCAGTTCTTC.

This chain joins TRBV21-1 and TRBJ1-3; the table's D call, TRBD1, has no DNA check behind it. TRBV21-1 is designated a pseudogene. This CDR3 has 19 amino acids. In nucleotides, the CDR3 is TGTGCCAGCAGCAAAGCTGAAGAGGAGACAGGGGGCCGTGGAAACACCATATATTTT. Encoded protein: CASSKAEEETGGRGNTIYF.

In its sample, this clone was seen a few times. This CDR3 reads CASSRKDSHPFEQYF. CDR3 DNA: TGTGCCAGCAGTCGGAAGGACAGCCACCCCTTCGAGCAGTACTTC. The chain recombines TRBV6-5 with TRBJ2-7; a possible D gene is TRBD1 (6 bases). V was pared by 5 bases and J by 6 bases, with 20 bases between. CDR1 is MNHEY, CDR2 SVGAGI, per germline. This CDR3 region has 15 residues.

The rearrangement uses TRBV5-1 and TRBJ2-7; D gene uncertain. Germline assignment: CDR1 SGHRS and CDR2 YFSETQ. V was trimmed by 2 bases and J by 2 bases, leaving 11 bases between them. CDR3 length: 14 residues. CDR3 protein: CASSLSGITYEQYF. CDR3 nucleotides: TGCGCCAGCAGCTTATCGGGTATCACCTACGAGCAGTACTTC.

This clone was seen a single time. This chain connects TRBV15 to TRBJ2-7; 7 nucleotides line up with TRBD1. Unmatched junction bases numbered 6, after V lost 2 bases and J lost 2 bases. The germline gives CDR1 LNHNV, CDR2 YYDKDF (reference sequence). The CDR3 loop spans 15 amino acids. The chain's CDR3 is CATSRTLDRAYEQYF. The CDR3 nucleotides are TGTGCCACCAGCAGAACCTTAGACAGGGCCTACGAGCAGTACTTC. Full variable domain (missing parts from reference TRBV15 and TRBJ2-7): DAMVIQNPRYQVTQFGKPVTLSCSQTLNHNVMYWYQQKSSQAPKLLFHYYDKDFNNEADTPDNFQSRRPNTSFCFLDIRSPGLGDTAMYLCATSRTLDRAYEQYFGPGTRLTVT.

V usage is TRBV9 and J usage is TRBJ2-1, with 9 bases fitting TRBD2. The trim removed 2 bases at V and 6 bases at J, leaving 6 bases unmatched. Looked up from germline, CDR1 is SGDLS and CDR2 is YYNGEE. This CDR3 contains 15 residues. The CDR3, as DNA: TGTGCCAGCAGCGTCGCGGGGGGGCGTTCCAATGAGCAGTTCTTC. Protein sequence: CASSVAGGRSNEQFF.

V is TRBV6-4 and J is TRBJ2-7; 8 positions agree with TRBD1. The CDR3 loop spans 15 amino acids. V trimming: 2 bases; J trimming: 4 bases; junction bases outside the gene matches: 7. Looked up from germline, CDR1 is MRHNA and CDR2 is SNTAGT. The CDR3 DNA follows: TGTGCCAGCAGTGACAATCGCCGACAGGGGTACGAGCAGTACTTC. Its translation: CASSDNRRQGYEQYF.